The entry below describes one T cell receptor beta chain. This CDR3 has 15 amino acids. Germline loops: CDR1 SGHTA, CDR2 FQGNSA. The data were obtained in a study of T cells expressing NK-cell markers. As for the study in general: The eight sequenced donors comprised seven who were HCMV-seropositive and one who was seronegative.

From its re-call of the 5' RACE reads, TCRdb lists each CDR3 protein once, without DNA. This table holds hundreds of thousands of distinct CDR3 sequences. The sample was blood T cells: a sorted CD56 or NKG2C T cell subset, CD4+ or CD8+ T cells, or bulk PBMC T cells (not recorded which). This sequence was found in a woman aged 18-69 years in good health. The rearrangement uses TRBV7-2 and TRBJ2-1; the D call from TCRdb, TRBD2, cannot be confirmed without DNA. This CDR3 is CARGTSGGVYNEQFF.